This is a list of T cell receptor beta chains from one sample in a study of T cell responses to AZD1222 COVID-19 vaccine. Data came from immunoSEQ multiplex PCR; TCRdb stores just in-frame clones and leaves some out. The table lists approximately 120,000 clones, around 92% of them singletons. This sample comprised peripheral blood, obtained on day 0 of AZD1222 vaccination. The receptors originated from an adult in good health. CDR3s include the opening cysteine and the closing phenylalanine or tryptophan. A D gene is named only where the DNA matches it firmly. Not all rows give a size; the values are once, few, many and, for expanded clones, a class.

D: .
J: TRBJ1-1
size: .
V: TRBV28
length: 13
CDR3: CASSLPQYTEAFF
DNA: TGTGCCAGCAGTTTACCTCAGTACACTGAAGCTTTCTTT

D: .
J: TRBJ1-1
size: .
V: TRBV27
length: 16
CDR3: CASSPGYGQGLTEAFF
DNA: TGTGCCAGCAGTCCAGGTTATGGCCAGGGGTTGACTGAAGCTTTCTTT

D: .
J: TRBJ2-2
size: .
V: TRBV5-1
length: 14
CDR3: CASSLEAATGELFF
DNA: TGCGCCAGCAGCTTGGAGGCGGCCACCGGGGAGCTGTTTTTT

D: TRBD1
J: TRBJ1-2
size: .
V: TRBV6-1
length: 13
CDR3: CASSENRGPGYTF
DNA: TGTGCCAGCAGTGAGAACAGGGGGCCGGGCTACACCTTC

D: .
J: TRBJ1-6
size: .
V: TRBV3-1/TRBV3-2
length: 16
CDR3: CASSQDGSGVVSTLHF
DNA: TGTGCCAGCAGCCAAGATGGGTCAGGGGTAGTTTCCACCCTCCACTTT

D: TRBD1
J: TRBJ2-3
size: once
V: TRBV29-1
length: 14
CDR3: CSVRGQGAGDTQYF
DNA: TGCAGCGTTAGGGGGCAGGGGGCTGGAGATACGCAGTATTTT

D: TRBD1
J: TRBJ1-1
size: .
V: TRBV5-1
length: 17
CDR3: CASSLVAGGQDGTEAFF
DNA: TGCGCCAGCAGCTTGGTGGCTGGAGGACAGGATGGGACTGAAGCTTTCTTT

D: .
J: TRBJ1-5
size: .
V: TRBV11-2
length: 14
CDR3: CASSKQDESQPQHF
DNA: TGTGCCAGCAGTAAACAGGATGAAAGTCAGCCCCAGCATTTT

D: .
J: TRBJ2-1
size: .
V: TRBV28
length: 16
CDR3: CASRSLSRSFYNEQFF
DNA: TGTGCCAGCAGATCCCTGTCCCGGAGTTTCTACAATGAGCAGTTCTTC

D: .
J: TRBJ1-6
size: .
V: TRBV3-1/TRBV3-2
length: 18
CDR3: CASSQSSSRQGFYSPLHF
DNA: TGTGCCAGCAGCCAATCAAGTTCCCGGCAGGGTTTTTATTCACCCCTCCACTTT

D: .
J: TRBJ1-3
size: .
V: TRBV28
length: 16
CDR3: CASSLDPRNSGNTIYF
DNA: TGTGCCAGCAGTTTGGACCCTAGAAACTCTGGAAACACCATATATTTT

D: TRBD1
J: TRBJ2-2
size: .
V: TRBV6-5
length: 14
CDR3: CASGGQANTGELFF
DNA: TGTGCCAGCGGGGGACAGGCAAACACCGGGGAGCTGTTTTTT

D: .
J: TRBJ2-7
size: .
V: TRBV28
length: 13
CDR3: CATTAGWFSEQYF
DNA: TGTGCCACCACGGCAGGGTGGTTTTCCGAGCAGTACTTC

D: .
J: TRBJ2-2
size: .
V: TRBV5-6
length: 12
CDR3: CASSLGIGELFF
DNA: TGTGCCAGCAGCTTGGGGATCGGGGAGCTGTTTTTT

D: .
J: TRBJ1-3
size: .
V: TRBV6-1
length: 12
CDR3: CASSETRNTIYF
DNA: TGTGCCAGCAGTGAAACGAGAAACACCATATATTTT

D: .
J: TRBJ1-6
size: .
V: TRBV28
length: 17
CDR3: CASSQPGGIKPGSPLHF
DNA: TGTGCCAGCAGTCAACCCGGCGGCATCAAGCCAGGTTCACCCCTCCACTTT

D: TRBD1
J: TRBJ1-1
size: .
V: TRBV6-5
length: 16
CDR3: CASSYPTGGKNTEAFF
DNA: TGTGCCAGCAGTTACCCGACAGGGGGCAAGAACACTGAAGCTTTCTTT

D: TRBD2
J: TRBJ2-2
size: .
V: TRBV5-1
length: 16
CDR3: CASSLSVSGSAGELFF
DNA: TGCGCCAGCAGCTTGTCGGTTAGCGGGAGTGCCGGGGAGCTGTTTTTT

D: .
J: TRBJ1-2
size: .
V: TRBV3-1/TRBV3-2
length: 16
CDR3: CASSQRGAIPYYGYTF
DNA: TGTGCCAGCAGCCAAAGGGGAGCAATCCCTTACTATGGCTACACCTTC

D: .
J: TRBJ2-2
size: once
V: TRBV28
length: 14
CDR3: CASNAEWDTGELFF
DNA: TGTGCCAGCAATGCGGAATGGGACACCGGGGAGCTGTTTTTT

D: .
J: TRBJ1-1
size: .
V: TRBV7-9
length: 16
CDR3: CASSLVGHKGDTEAFF
DNA: TGTGCCAGCAGCTTAGTTGGGCACAAAGGGGACACTGAAGCTTTCTTT

D: TRBD1
J: TRBJ1-6
size: few
V: TRBV5-6
length: 15
CDR3: CASSLGQGSDSPLHF
DNA: TGTGCCAGCAGCCTGGGACAGGGGAGCGATTCACCCCTCCACTTT

D: TRBD2
J: TRBJ2-5
size: .
V: TRBV5-1
length: 19
CDR3: CASSYRGTGLAGLSWTQYF
DNA: TGCGCCAGCAGTTACCGGGGGACCGGCCTAGCGGGACTATCGTGGACCCAGTACTTC

D: TRBD2
J: TRBJ2-3
size: .
V: TRBV27
length: 19
CDR3: CASSSLRIGLAGRTDTQYF
DNA: TGTGCCAGCAGTTCCCTGCGCATCGGTTTAGCGGGGCGCACAGATACGCAGTATTTT

D: .
J: TRBJ2-5
size: .
V: TRBV14
length: 14
CDR3: CASSLLIGHETQYF
DNA: TGTGCCAGCAGTCTTTTGATAGGTCACGAGACCCAGTACTTC

D: .
J: TRBJ1-1
size: .
V: TRBV19
length: 14
CDR3: CASTPSQSNTEAFF
DNA: TGTGCCAGTACTCCCTCGCAGAGCAACACTGAAGCTTTCTTT

D: .
J: TRBJ2-2
size: .
V: TRBV27
length: 16
CDR3: CASSLKPGAGTGELFF
DNA: TGTGCCAGCAGTTTAAAGCCAGGGGCGGGCACCGGGGAGCTGTTTTTT

D: TRBD2
J: TRBJ2-1
size: once
V: TRBV18
length: 15
CDR3: CASSPSREGHNEQFF
DNA: TGTGCCAGCTCACCATCCCGGGAGGGCCACAATGAGCAGTTCTTC

D: TRBD1
J: TRBJ2-7
size: .
V: TRBV19
length: 14
CDR3: CASSAGQGANEQYF
DNA: TGTGCCAGTAGTGCGGGACAGGGGGCGAACGAGCAGTACTTC

D: .
J: TRBJ1-4
size: .
V: TRBV7-8
length: 15
CDR3: CASSRRGGLNEKLFF
DNA: TGTGCCAGCAGCCGTCGGGGGGGACTTAATGAAAAACTGTTTTTT

D: TRBD1
J: TRBJ1-3
size: .
V: TRBV10-2
length: 13
CDR3: CASSPGQGNTIYF
DNA: TGCGCCAGCAGTCCGGGACAGGGGAACACCATATATTTT

D: .
J: TRBJ2-7
size: .
V: TRBV7-2
length: 14
CDR3: CASSSFVRPYEQYF
DNA: TGTGCCAGCAGCTCGTTCGTGAGGCCCTACGAGCAGTACTTC

D: .
J: TRBJ2-2
size: .
V: TRBV28
length: 14
CDR3: CASRSGDRTGELFF
DNA: TGTGCCAGCAGATCAGGGGATCGGACCGGGGAGCTGTTTTTT

D: .
J: TRBJ2-5
size: .
V: TRBV4-1
length: 14
CDR3: CASSQSPSEETQYF
DNA: TGCGCCAGCAGCCAATCTCCTTCGGAGGAGACCCAGTACTTC

D: .
J: TRBJ1-1
size: .
V: TRBV6-2/TRBV6-3
length: 14
CDR3: CASSQPPDRFEAFF
DNA: TGTGCCAGCAGCCAACCGCCGGACAGATTTGAAGCTTTCTTT

D: .
J: TRBJ1-3
size: few
V: TRBV5-6
length: 13
CDR3: CASSGLSGNTIYF
DNA: TGTGCCAGCAGTGGCCTCTCTGGAAACACCATATATTTT

D: TRBD1
J: TRBJ2-7
size: .
V: TRBV2
length: 15
CDR3: CASNDQGVSLGEQYF
DNA: TGTGCCAGCAATGACCAGGGGGTATCCCTAGGCGAGCAGTACTTC

D: .
J: TRBJ1-6
size: .
V: TRBV28
length: 19
CDR3: CASSLGLSTGGSYNSPLHF
DNA: TGTGCCAGCAGTTTAGGGTTAAGCACCGGGGGCTCCTATAATTCACCCCTCCACTTT

D: .
J: TRBJ1-1
size: few
V: TRBV18
length: 17
CDR3: CASSPGGAYGVNTEAFF
DNA: TGTGCCAGCTCACCTGGCGGGGCTTACGGCGTGAACACTGAAGCTTTCTTT

D: .
J: TRBJ1-2
size: .
V: TRBV30
length: 12
CDR3: CAWSGGSYGYTF
DNA: TGTGCCTGGAGTGGGGGCAGCTATGGCTACACCTTC

D: TRBD2
J: TRBJ2-3
size: .
V: TRBV28
length: 13
CDR3: CASVAGGPDTQYF
DNA: TGTGCCAGCGTGGCGGGAGGGCCAGATACGCAGTATTTT

D: .
J: TRBJ2-3
size: .
V: TRBV25-1
length: 14
CDR3: CASSVATRTDTQYF
DNA: TGTGCCAGCAGTGTAGCGACGCGAACAGATACGCAGTATTTT

D: .
J: TRBJ1-1
size: .
V: TRBV14
length: 14
CDR3: CASSQVRENTEAFF
DNA: TGTGCCAGCAGCCAAGTCCGGGAGAACACTGAAGCTTTCTTT

D: TRBD2
J: TRBJ2-2
size: once
V: TRBV4-3
length: 16
CDR3: CASSQSPAGDPGELFF
DNA: TGCGCCAGCAGCCAAAGCCCGGCGGGGGACCCCGGGGAGCTGTTTTTT

D: .
J: TRBJ1-1
size: .
V: TRBV10-3
length: 11
CDR3: CAISGDTEAFF
DNA: TGTGCCATCTCAGGGGACACTGAAGCTTTCTTT

D: .
J: TRBJ2-5
size: .
V: TRBV7-6
length: 14
CDR3: CASSLSPGEETQYF
DNA: TGTGCCAGCAGCTTAAGTCCAGGGGAAGAGACCCAGTACTTC

D: TRBD1
J: TRBJ1-5
size: .
V: TRBV28
length: 16
CDR3: CASRLAGGLNHQPQHF
DNA: TGTGCCAGCAGGCTGGCAGGGGGGCTCAACCATCAGCCCCAGCATTTT

D: .
J: TRBJ2-7
size: .
V: TRBV27
length: 12
CDR3: CASRFPGDEQYF
DNA: TGTGCCAGCAGGTTCCCCGGGGACGAGCAGTACTTC

D: TRBD1
J: TRBJ1-4
size: .
V: TRBV10-1
length: 15
CDR3: CASSDPGQGSEKLFF
DNA: TGCGCCAGCAGTGATCCGGGACAGGGGTCTGAAAAACTGTTTTTT

D: .
J: TRBJ1-5
size: .
V: TRBV4-1
length: 14
CDR3: CASSQARADQPQHF
DNA: TGCGCCAGCAGCCAGGCCCGGGCAGATCAGCCCCAGCATTTT

D: .
J: TRBJ1-3
size: .
V: TRBV27
length: 17
CDR3: CASSLSEADYSGNTIYF
DNA: TGTGCCAGCAGTTTATCAGAGGCGGACTACTCTGGAAACACCATATATTTT

D: .
J: TRBJ1-2
size: once
V: TRBV28
length: 14
CDR3: CASSLRPSDYGYTF
DNA: TGTGCCAGCAGTTTGCGGCCCTCTGACTATGGCTACACCTTC

D: .
J: TRBJ1-4
size: .
V: TRBV6-5
length: 15
CDR3: CASSLDSSTNEKLFF
DNA: TGTGCCAGCAGTCTAGACAGCTCAACTAATGAAAAACTGTTTTTT

D: TRBD2
J: TRBJ2-5
size: .
V: TRBV7-2
length: 15
CDR3: CASSQDWGGQETQYF
DNA: TGTGCCAGCAGCCAAGATTGGGGGGGACAAGAGACCCAGTACTTC

D: TRBD1
J: TRBJ1-1
size: .
V: TRBV5-6
length: 13
CDR3: CASRLTGITEAFF
DNA: TGTGCCAGCAGATTGACAGGGATTACTGAAGCTTTCTTT